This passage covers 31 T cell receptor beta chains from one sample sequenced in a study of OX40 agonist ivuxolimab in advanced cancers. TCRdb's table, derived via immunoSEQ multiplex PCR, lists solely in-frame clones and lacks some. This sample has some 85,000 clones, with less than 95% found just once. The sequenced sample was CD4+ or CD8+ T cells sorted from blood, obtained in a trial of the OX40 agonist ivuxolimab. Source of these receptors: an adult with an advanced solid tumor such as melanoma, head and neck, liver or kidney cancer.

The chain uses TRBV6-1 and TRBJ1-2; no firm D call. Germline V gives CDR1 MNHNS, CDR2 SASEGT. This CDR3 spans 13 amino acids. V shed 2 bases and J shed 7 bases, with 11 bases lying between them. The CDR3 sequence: CASSELDRGGYTF. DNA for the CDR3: TGTGCCAGCAGTGAATTGGACCGGGGTGGCTACACCTTC.

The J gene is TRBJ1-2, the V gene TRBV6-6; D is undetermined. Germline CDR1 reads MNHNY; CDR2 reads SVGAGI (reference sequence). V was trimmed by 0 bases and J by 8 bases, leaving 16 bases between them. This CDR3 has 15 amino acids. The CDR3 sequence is CASSYSFRQAAGYTF. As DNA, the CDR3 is TGTGCCAGCAGTTACTCGTTCAGGCAGGCTGCGGGCTACACCTTC.

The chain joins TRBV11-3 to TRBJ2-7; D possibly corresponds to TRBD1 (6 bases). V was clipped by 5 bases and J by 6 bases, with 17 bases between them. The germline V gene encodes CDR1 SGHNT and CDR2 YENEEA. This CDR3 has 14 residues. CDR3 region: CASSPRQVVVEQYF. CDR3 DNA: TGTGCCAGCAGCCCTAGACAGGTCGTAGTCGAGCAGTACTTC.

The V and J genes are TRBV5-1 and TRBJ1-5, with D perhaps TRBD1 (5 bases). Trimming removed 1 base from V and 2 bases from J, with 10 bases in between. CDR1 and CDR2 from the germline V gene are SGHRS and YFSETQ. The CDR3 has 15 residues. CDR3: CASSLMGGRNQPQHF. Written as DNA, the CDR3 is TGCGCCAGCAGCTTGATGGGGGGTCGCAATCAGCCCCAGCATTTT.

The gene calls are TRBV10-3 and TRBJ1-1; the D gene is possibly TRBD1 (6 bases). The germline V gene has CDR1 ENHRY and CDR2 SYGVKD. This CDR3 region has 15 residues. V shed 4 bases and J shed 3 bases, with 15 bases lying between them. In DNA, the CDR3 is TGTGCCATCAGTGTTTCAGGGGTAGGGGACACTGAAGCTTTCTTT. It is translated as CAISVSGVGDTEAFF.

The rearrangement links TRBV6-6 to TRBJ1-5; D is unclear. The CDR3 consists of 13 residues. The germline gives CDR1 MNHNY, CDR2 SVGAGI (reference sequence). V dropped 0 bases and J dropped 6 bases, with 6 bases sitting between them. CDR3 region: CASSYSKAQPQHF. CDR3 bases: TGTGCCAGCAGTTACTCGAAGGCTCAGCCCCAGCATTTT.

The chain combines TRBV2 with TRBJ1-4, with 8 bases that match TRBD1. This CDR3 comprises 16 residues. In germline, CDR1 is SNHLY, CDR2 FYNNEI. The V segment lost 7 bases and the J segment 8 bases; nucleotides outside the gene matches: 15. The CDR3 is CASTVGPGTGGEKLFF. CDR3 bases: TGTGCCAGCACAGTGGGCCCCGGGACAGGAGGGGAAAAACTGTTTTTT. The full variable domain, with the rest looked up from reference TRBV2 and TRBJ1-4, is EPEVTQTPSHQVTQMGQEVILRCVPISNHLYFYWYRQILGQKVEFLVSFYNNEISEKSEIFDDQFSVERPDGSNFTLKIRSTKLEDSAMYFCASTVGPGTGGEKLFFGSGTQLSVL.

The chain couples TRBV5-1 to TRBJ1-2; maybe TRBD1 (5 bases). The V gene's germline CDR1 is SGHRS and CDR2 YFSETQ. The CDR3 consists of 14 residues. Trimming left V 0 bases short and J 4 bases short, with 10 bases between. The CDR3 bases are TGCGCCAGCAGCTTGGGAGGGGACTCCTATGGCTACACCTTC. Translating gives CASSLGGDSYGYTF.

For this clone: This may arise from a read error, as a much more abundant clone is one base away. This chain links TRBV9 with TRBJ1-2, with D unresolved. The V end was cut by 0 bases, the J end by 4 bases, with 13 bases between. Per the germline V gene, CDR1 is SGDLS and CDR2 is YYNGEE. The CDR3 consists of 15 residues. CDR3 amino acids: CASSVAAGISYGYTF. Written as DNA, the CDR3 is TGTGCCAGCAGCGTAGCTGCGGGGATCAGCTATGGCTACACCTTC.

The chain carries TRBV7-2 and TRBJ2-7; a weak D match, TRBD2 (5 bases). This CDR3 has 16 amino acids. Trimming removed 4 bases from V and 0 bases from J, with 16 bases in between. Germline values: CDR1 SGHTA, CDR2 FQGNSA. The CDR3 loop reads CASSSSFSASSYEQYF. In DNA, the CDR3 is TGTGCCAGCAGCTCGTCGTTTAGCGCGAGCTCCTACGAGCAGTACTTC.

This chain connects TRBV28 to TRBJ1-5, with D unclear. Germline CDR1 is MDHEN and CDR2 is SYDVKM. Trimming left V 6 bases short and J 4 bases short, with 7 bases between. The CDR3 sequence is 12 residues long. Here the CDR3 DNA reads TGTGCCAGCAGATGGAGGAATCAGCCCCAGCATTTT. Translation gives CASRWRNQPQHF. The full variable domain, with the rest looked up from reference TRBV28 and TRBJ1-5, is DVKVTQSSRYLVKRTGEKVFLECVQDMDHENMFWYRQDPGLGLRLIYFSYDVKMKEKGDIPEGYSVSREKKERFSLILESASTNQTSMYLCASRWRNQPQHFGDGTRLSIL.

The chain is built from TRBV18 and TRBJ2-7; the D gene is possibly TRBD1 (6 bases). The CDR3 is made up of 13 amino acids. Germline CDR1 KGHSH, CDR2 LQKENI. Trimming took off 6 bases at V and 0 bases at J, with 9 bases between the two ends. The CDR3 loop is CASSDSLSYEQYF. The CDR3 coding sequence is TGTGCCAGCTCGGACAGCCTCTCCTACGAGCAGTACTTC.

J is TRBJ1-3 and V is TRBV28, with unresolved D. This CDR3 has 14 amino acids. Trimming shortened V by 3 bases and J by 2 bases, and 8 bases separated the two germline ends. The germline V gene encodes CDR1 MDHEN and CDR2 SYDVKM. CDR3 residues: CASSLGSAGNTIYF. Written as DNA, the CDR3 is TGTGCCAGCAGTTTGGGGTCTGCTGGAAACACCATATATTTT.

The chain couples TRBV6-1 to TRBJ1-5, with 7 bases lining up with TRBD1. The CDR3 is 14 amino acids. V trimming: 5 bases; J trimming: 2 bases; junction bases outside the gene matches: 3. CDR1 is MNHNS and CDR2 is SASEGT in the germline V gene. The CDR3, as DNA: TGTGCCAGCAGTACCGACAGGGGCAATCAGCCCCAGCATTTT. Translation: CASSTDRGNQPQHF.

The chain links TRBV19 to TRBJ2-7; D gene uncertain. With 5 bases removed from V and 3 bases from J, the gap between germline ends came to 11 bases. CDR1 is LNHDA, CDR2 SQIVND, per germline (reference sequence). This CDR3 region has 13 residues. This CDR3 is CASSPIPGYEQYF. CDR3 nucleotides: TGTGCCAGTAGTCCCATCCCAGGCTACGAGCAGTACTTC.

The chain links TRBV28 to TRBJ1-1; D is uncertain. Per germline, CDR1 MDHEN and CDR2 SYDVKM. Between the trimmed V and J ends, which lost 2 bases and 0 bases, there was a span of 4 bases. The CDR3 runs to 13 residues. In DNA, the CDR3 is TGTGCCAGCAGTTTAAGGGTGAACACTGAAGCTTTCTTT. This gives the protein CASSLRVNTEAFF.

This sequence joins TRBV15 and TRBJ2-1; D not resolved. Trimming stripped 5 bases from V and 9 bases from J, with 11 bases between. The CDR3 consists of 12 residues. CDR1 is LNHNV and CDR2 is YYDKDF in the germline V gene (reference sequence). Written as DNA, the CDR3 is TGTGCCACCAGCCGCCTTAACGGTGAGCAGTTCTTC. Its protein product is CATSRLNGEQFF.

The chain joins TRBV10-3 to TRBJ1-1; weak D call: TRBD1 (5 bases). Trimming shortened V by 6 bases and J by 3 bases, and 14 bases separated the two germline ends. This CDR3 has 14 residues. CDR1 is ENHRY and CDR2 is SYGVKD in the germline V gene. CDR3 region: CAISPLGDYTEAFF. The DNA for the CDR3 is TGTGCCATCAGCCCGCTAGGGGATTACACTGAAGCTTTCTTT.

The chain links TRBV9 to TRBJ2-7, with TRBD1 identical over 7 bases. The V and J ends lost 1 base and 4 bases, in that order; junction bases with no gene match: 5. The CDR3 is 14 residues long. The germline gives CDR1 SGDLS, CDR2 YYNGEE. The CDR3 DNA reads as TGTGCCAGCAGCGTAACCGGGACAGCTTACGAGCAGTACTTC. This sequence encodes CASSVTGTAYEQYF.

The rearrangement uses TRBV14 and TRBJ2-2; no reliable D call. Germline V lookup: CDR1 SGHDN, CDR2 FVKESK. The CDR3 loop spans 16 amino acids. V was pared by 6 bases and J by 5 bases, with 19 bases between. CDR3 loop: CASSEDLWATTGELFF. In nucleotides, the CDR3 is TGTGCCAGCAGTGAGGATTTGTGGGCTACGACCGGGGAGCTGTTTTTT.

The CDR3 nucleotides read TGTGCCAGCAGTGCGGGACTCGGTGAAGCTTTCTTT. Translated: CASSAGLGEAFF. This chain joins TRBV6-1 and TRBJ1-1, with D possibly being TRBD1 (5 bases). The CDR3 consists of 12 residues. CDR1 is MNHNS and CDR2 is SASEGT in the germline V gene. With 4 bases removed from V and 7 bases from J, the gap between germline ends came to 10 bases.

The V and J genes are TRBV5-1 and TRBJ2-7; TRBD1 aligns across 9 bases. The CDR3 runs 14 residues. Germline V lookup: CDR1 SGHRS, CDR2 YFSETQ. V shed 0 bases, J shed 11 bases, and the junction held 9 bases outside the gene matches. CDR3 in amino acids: CASSLGDRATGEYF. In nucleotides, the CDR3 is TGCGCCAGCAGCTTGGGGGACAGGGCCACGGGGGAGTACTTC.

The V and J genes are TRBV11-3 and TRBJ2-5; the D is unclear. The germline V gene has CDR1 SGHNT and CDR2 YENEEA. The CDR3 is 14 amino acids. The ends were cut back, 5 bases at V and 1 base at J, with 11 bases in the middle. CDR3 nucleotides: TGTGCCAGCAGCATCCGACGGAGCCAAGAGACCCAGTACTTC. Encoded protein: CASSIRRSQETQYF.

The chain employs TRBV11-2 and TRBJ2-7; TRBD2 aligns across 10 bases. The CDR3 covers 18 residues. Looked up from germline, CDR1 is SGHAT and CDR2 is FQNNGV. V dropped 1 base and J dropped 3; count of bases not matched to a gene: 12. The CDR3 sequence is CASSLGQSGRAQSYEQYF. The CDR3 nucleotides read TGTGCCAGCAGCTTAGGCCAAAGCGGGAGGGCCCAGAGCTACGAGCAGTACTTC. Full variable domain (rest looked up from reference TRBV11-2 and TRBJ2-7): EAGVAQSPRYKIIEKRQSVAFWCNPISGHATLYWYQQILGQGPKLLIQFQNNGVVDDSQLPKDRFSAERLKGVDSTLKIQPAKLEDSAVYLCASSLGQSGRAQSYEQYFGPGTRLTVT.

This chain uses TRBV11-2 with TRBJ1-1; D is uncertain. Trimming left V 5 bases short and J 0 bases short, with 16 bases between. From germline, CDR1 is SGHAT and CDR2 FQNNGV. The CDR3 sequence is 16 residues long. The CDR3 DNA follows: TGTGCCAGCAGCCTTCGGGAGGGCTTGGTGAACACTGAAGCTTTCTTT. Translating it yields CASSLREGLVNTEAFF.

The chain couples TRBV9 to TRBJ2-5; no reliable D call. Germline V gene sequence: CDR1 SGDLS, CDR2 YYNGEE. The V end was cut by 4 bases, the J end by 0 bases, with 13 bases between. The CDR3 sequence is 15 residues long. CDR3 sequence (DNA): TGTGCCAGCAGCCCCACCCCACAGTACCAAGAGACCCAGTACTTC. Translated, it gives CASSPTPQYQETQYF.

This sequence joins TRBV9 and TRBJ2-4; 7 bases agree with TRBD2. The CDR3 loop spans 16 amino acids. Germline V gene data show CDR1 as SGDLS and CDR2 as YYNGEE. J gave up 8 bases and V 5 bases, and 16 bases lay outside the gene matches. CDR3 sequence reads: CASSALGAGHVDIQYF. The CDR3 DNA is TGTGCCAGCAGTGCCCTCGGAGCGGGGCATGTAGACATTCAGTACTTC. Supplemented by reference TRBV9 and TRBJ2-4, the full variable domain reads DSGVTQTPKHLITATGQRVTLRCSPRSGDLSVYWYQQSLDQGLQFLIQYYNGEERAKGNILERFSAQQFPDLHSELNLSSLELGDSALYFCASSALGAGHVDIQYFGAGTRLSVL.

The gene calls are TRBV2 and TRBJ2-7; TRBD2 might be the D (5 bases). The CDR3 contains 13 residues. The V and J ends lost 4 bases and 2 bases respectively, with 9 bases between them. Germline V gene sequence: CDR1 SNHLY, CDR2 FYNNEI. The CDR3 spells CASSAGYPYEQYF. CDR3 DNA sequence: TGTGCCAGCAGTGCGGGATACCCCTACGAGCAGTACTTC.

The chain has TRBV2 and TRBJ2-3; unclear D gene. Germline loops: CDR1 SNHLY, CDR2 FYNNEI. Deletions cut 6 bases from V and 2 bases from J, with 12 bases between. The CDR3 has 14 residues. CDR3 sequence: CASSRRMSTDTQYF. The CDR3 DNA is TGTGCCAGCAGCCGCCGAATGTCCACAGATACGCAGTATTTT. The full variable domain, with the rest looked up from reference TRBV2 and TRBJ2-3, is EPEVTQTPSHQVTQMGQEVILRCVPISNHLYFYWYRQILGQKVEFLVSFYNNEISEKSEIFDDQFSVERPDGSNFTLKIRSTKLEDSAMYFCASSRRMSTDTQYFGPGTRLTVL.

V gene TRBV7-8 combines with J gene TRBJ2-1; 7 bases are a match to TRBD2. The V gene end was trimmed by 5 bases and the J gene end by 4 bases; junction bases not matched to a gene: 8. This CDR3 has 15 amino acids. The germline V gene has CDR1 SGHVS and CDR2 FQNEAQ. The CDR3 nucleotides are TGTGCCAGCAGCCCGCTAGCGGATGGATACAATGAGCAGTTCTTC. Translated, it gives CASSPLADGYNEQFF.

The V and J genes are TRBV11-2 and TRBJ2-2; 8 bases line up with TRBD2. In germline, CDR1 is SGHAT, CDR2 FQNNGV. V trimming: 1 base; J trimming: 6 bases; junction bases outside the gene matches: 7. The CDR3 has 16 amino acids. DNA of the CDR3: TGTGCCAGCAGCTTAGCTTCGGGGGGACTAGCCGGGGAGCTGTTTTTT. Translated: CASSLASGGLAGELFF.